A selection of T cell receptor beta chains follows, all from one sample in a study of blood T cells in healthy people across ages. TCRdb used MiXCR to reprocess the 5' RACE reads, holding one entry per CDR3 protein. The repertoire includes about a million distinct CDR3 sequences, roughly two fifths of them detected once, and less than 15% sits in the top ten. The sample was blood. The receptors shown here come from a man between 18 and 29 years old in good health. Each CDR3 is given without its conserved first and last residue.

V	J	CDR3
TRBV7-2	TRBJ2-1	ASSLGAGGGMNEQF
TRBV7-8	TRBJ2-3	ASSVHYNTDTQY
TRBV7-9	TRBJ1-1	ASSSWTGNEAF
TRBV3-1	TRBJ1-5	ASRYRVLRSNQPQH
TRBV25-1	TRBJ1-2	ASSESGSYGYT
TRBV4-2	TRBJ2-2	ASSQDQRPGELF
TRBV2	TRBJ1-1	ASSPSGRVNTEAF
TRBV4-2	TRBJ2-3	ASNGTGRGDMQY
TRBV29-1	TRBJ2-3	SVVPDSTDTQY
TRBV4-1	TRBJ2-1	ASSRNEHRSNEQF
TRBV6-5	TRBJ2-2	ASSYSHLDRVQTGELF
TRBV20-1	TRBJ2-1	SARVTSEQF
TRBV20-1	TRBJ2-1	SAPPVAINAYNEQF
TRBV20-1	TRBJ2-7	SARDTIFGQGNNEQY
TRBV12-3/TRBV12-4	TRBJ2-5	ASRLHGRRETQY
TRBV20-1	TRBJ1-1	SATHSGTEAF
TRBV14	TRBJ1-2	ASSSTPRGSCT
TRBV20-1	TRBJ2-2	SARRMRGGNTGELF
TRBV14	TRBJ2-1	ASSQGTGYYNEQF
TRBV27	TRBJ2-1	ASSLRVAGGLEQF
TRBV7-6	TRBJ1-2	ASSFGQGRGYGYT
TRBV12-3/TRBV12-4	TRBJ2-1	ASKIGQGVYNEQF
TRBV20-1	TRBJ2-3	SARDLAGASTDTQY
TRBV7-6	TRBJ1-5	ASSSGFGGRDSNQPQH
TRBV3-1	TRBJ2-5	ASSQDSGSNEQY
TRBV24-1	TRBJ1-2	ATSDPDRGSGYT
TRBV4-3	TRBJ1-2	AGSQDGGHNYGYT
TRBV12-3/TRBV12-4	TRBJ2-3	ASSGGGAGDTQY